This T cell receptor (beta chain) was obtained from a study of shared T cell receptors in the human thymus. Sequencing was performed with immunoSEQ multiplex PCR; in TCRdb, only in-frame clones are kept and a portion is missing. The sample holds around 67,000 clones, nearly 95% seen once. CDR3 length: 15 residues. Sequenced: thymocytes. The chain joins TRBV21-1 to TRBJ2-2; the table's D call of TRBD1 was not tested on the DNA. TRBV21-1 is given as a pseudogene. The source of this sequence is a human donor. CDR3 nucleotide sequence: TGTGCCAGCAGCTTCCACAGGGGGCGCACCGGGGAGCTGTTTTTT. Amino acid sequence: CASSFHRGRTGELFF.